Shown below are 14 T cell receptor beta chains from a single sample sequenced in a study of T cells in Graves' hyperthyroidism and ophthalmopathy (dated by TCRdb to 2018 to 2020). Library preparation employed multiplex PCR. Sequenced on an Illumina HiSeq 2000. The TCR beta CDR3 regions were amplified from RNA transcripts. For the first round of RT-PCR on the TCR CDR3, the HTBI primer set was used together with the Qiagen OneStep RT-PCR kit. TCRdb trimmed the raw reads at Q25, called clones with MiXCR and kept productive beta chains. Entries that share a CDR3 protein sequence are merged under the most common genes and DNA. The sample table lists about 580,000 distinct CDR3 sequences, 46% of them with a count of one. Of the sample, around 7.7% is held by the ten largest clones. Sequencing used peripheral blood or thyroid tissue (not recorded which). The receptor source for this set is a woman younger than 30 with Graves' hyperthyroidism.

The table lists this clonotype with a few counts. With a much larger clone just one base away, this may be a read error. The chain carries TRBV13 and TRBJ2-5, with TRBD2 identical over 8 bases. Per the germline V gene, CDR1 is PRHDT and CDR2 is FYEKMQ (reference sequence). CDR3 size: 14 residues. The J segment lost 0 bases and the V segment lost 6 bases, leaving 3 bases of the junction unmatched. The CDR3 here is CASRTSEYQETQYF. The CDR3 coding sequence is TGTGCCAGCAGGACTAGCGAGTACCAAGAGACCCAGTACTTC.

The chain carries TRBV29-1 and TRBJ2-3, with TRBD2 matching 16 bases. Germline trimming cut 1 base from V and 7 bases from J; bases unmatched to any gene: 5. This CDR3 has 16 amino acids. Germline assignment: CDR1 SQVTM and CDR2 ANQGSEA. For the CDR3, the DNA is TGCAGCGTTGAAGGGGGACTAGCGGGAGGGCGAAATACGCAGTATTTT. This sequence encodes CSVEGGLAGGRNTQYF.

The DNA for the CDR3 is TGTGCCATCAGTGAGTCGACAGGGAGTGCAGGTACTGAAGCTTTCTTT. Translating it yields CAISESTGSAGTEAFF. The rearrangement links TRBV10-3 to TRBJ1-1; 7 nucleotides agree with TRBD1. The ends lost 0 bases at V and 5 bases at J; junction bases unmatched: 9. Germline V gene lookup returns CDR1 ENHRY and CDR2 SYGVKD. There are 16 residues in the CDR3.

The chain is built from TRBV10-3 and TRBJ2-7, with 10 positions matching TRBD2. The CDR3 totals 13 residues. The V gene end was trimmed by 7 bases and the J gene end by 5 bases; junction bases not matched to a gene: 5. Germline V gives CDR1 ENHRY, CDR2 SYGVKD. The CDR3 DNA follows: TGTGCCATCACCCCTAGCGGGAGCCACGAGCAGTACTTC. Residues: CAITPSGSHEQYF.

The chain couples TRBV10-2 to TRBJ1-1; no clear D. The CDR3 consists of 14 residues. V lost 3 bases to trimming and J lost 7 bases, with 15 bases between them. From germline, CDR1 is WSHSY and CDR2 SAAADI. CDR3 loop: CASSEAAGVNEAFF. Written as DNA, the CDR3 is TGCGCCAGCAGTGAAGCGGCGGGCGTCAATGAAGCTTTCTTT.

A note on this clonotype: One junction end disagrees with the germline gene, perhaps due to a read error. This sequence joins TRBV14 and TRBJ2-2; TRBD2 aligns across 9 bases. CDR3 size: 19 residues. In germline, CDR1 is SGHDN, CDR2 FVKESK. CDR3 sequence reads: CASSQAQLSGRYEHRGAVF. The DNA for the CDR3 is TGTGCCAGCAGCCAGGCTCAGCTCAGCGGGAGGTACGAACACCGGGGAGCTGTTTTT.

The chain links TRBV20-1 to TRBJ2-2; TRBD1 aligns across 9 bases. Germline-derived CDR1 and CDR2 are DFQATT and SNEGSKA (reference sequence). The CDR3 has 13 amino acids. V trimming: 7 bases; J trimming: 4 bases; junction bases outside the gene matches: 4. DNA of the CDR3: TGCAGTGGCGGACAGGGGATCACCGGGGAGCTGTTTTTT. It specifies CSGGQGITGELFF.

V usage is TRBV10-3 and J usage is TRBJ2-5; TRBD1 agrees at 7 bases. Germline trimming cut 3 bases from V and 3 bases from J; bases unmatched to any gene: 10. The CDR3 contains 16 residues. The germline CDR1 and CDR2 sequences are ENHRY and SYGVKD. CDR3 bases: TGTGCCATCAGTGACGGACAGGCGGGCTCAAAAGAGACCCAGTACTTC. Amino acids: CAISDGQAGSKETQYF.

The chain uses TRBV29-1 and TRBJ1-5; the match to TRBD2 covers 9 bases. The end of the DNA fits TRBJ2-3 better, so the J call may be wrong. This CDR3 region has 14 residues. The germline V gene encodes CDR1 SQVTM and CDR2 ANQGSEA. The CDR3: CSVGLAVSGDTQYF. CDR3 DNA sequence: TGCAGCGTTGGACTAGCGGTTTCTGGGGATACGCAGTATTTT.

The rearrangement joins TRBV5-1 to TRBJ1-1; 7 bases match TRBD1. V shed 0 bases, J shed 0 bases, and the junction held 8 bases outside the gene matches. The CDR3 is made up of 17 amino acids. CDR1 and CDR2 (germline): SGHRS, YFSETQ. The CDR3: CASSLEGAAAVNTEAFF. Written as DNA, the CDR3 is TGCGCCAGCAGCTTGGAGGGGGCGGCCGCCGTGAACACTGAAGCTTTCTTT.

The sample holds a few counts of this clonotype. The chain combines TRBV20-1 with TRBJ2-7, with 9 bases lining up with TRBD1. The CDR3 length is 14 residues. With 2 bases clipped from V and 2 bases from J, the junction kept 4 bases outside the gene matches. Germline V gene data show CDR1 as DFQATT and CDR2 as SNEGSKA (reference sequence). As DNA, the CDR3 is TGCAGTGCTAGAAGGCGGACAGGGGCCTACGAGCAGTACTTC. Residues: CSARRRTGAYEQYF.

This clonotype showed up many times. V usage is TRBV6-5 and J usage is TRBJ1-1; a possible D gene is TRBD1 (5 bases). V gave up 5 bases and J gave up 4 bases, with 17 bases separating them. Germline V gene lookup returns CDR1 MNHEY and CDR2 SVGAGI. The CDR3 contains 15 residues. CDR3 in DNA: TGTGCCAGCAGTGGGGCGGCGTCGTTTTTCACTGAAGCTTTCTTT. Amino acids: CASSGAASFFTEAFF.

This clonotype was found many times. Possible read error: a much larger clone is one base away. Lacking the conserved final phenylalanine or tryptophan, this CDR3 likely reflects a read error. The chain has TRBV29-1 and TRBJ2-7; unclear D gene. The CDR3 runs to 15 residues. The germline V gene encodes CDR1 SQVTM and CDR2 ANQGSEA. Trimming took 6 bases from V and 4 from J, leaving 22 bases between them. The CDR3 sequence is CSVRSDSSALYEQYL. CDR3 bases: TGCAGCGTCCGATCCGATTCTTCGGCGCTATACGAGCAGTACCTC.

The chain joins TRBV2 to TRBJ1-4; 9 bases are shared with TRBD1. The CDR3 covers 17 residues. The germline V gene encodes CDR1 SNHLY and CDR2 FYNNEI. The V gene end was trimmed by 3 bases and the J gene end by 8 bases; junction bases not matched to a gene: 13. This CDR3 reads CASSENIPGQGQEKLFF. The CDR3, as DNA: TGTGCCAGCAGTGAGAACATACCGGGACAGGGTCAAGAAAAACTGTTTTTT. The complete variable domain, with remaining parts taken from reference TRBV2 and TRBJ1-4, reads EPEVTQTPSHQVTQMGQEVILRCVPISNHLYFYWYRQILGQKVEFLVSFYNNEISEKSEIFDDQFSVERPDGSNFTLKIRSTKLEDSAMYFCASSENIPGQGQEKLFFGSGTQLSVL.